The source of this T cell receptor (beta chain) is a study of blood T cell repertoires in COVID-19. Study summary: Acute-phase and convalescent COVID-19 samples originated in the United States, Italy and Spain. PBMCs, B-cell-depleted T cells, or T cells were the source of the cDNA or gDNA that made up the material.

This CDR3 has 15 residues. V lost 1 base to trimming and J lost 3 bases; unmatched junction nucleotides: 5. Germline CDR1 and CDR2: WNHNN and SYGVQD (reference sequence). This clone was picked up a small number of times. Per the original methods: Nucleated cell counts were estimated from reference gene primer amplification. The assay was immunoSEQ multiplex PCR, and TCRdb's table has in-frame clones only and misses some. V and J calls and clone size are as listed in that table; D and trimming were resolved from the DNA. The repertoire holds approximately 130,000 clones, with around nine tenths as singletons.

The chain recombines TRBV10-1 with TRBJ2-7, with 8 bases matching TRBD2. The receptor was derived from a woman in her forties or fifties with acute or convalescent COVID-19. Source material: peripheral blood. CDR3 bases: TGCGCCAGCAGTGAGTACGGACTAGCCCTCTACGAGCAGTACTTC. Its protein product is CASSEYGLALYEQYF.